Presented here are 32 T cell receptor beta chains from one specimen sequenced in a study of CD4 and CD8 cells across lung adenocarcinoma regions. MiXCR, applied by TCRdb to the PCR reads, yields one record per CDR3 protein. The sample lists more than 6,000 distinct CDR3 sequences; approximately 53% were seen once. Sequencing was done on a sample of CD4+ T cells from the center of a lung tumor. All receptors come from a female donor with lung adenocarcinoma. The CD4 and CD8 labels of this study may be unreliable.

The chain joins TRBV6-5 to TRBJ2-2; D is possibly TRBD1 (6 bases). The germline CDR1 and CDR2 sequences are MNHEY and SVGAGI. Trimming removed 4 bases from V and 8 bases from J, with 11 bases in between. This CDR3 contains 13 residues. The CDR3 coding sequence is TGTGCCAGCAGTTTCGACAGGCGAGGGGAGCTGTTTTTT. The encoded protein is CASSFDRRGELFF.

The gene calls are TRBV6-1 and TRBJ2-5; the D gene could be TRBD1 or TRBD2 (5 bases each). The J call may be faulty, since TRBJ2-7 better matches the DNA end. Germline V gene sequence: CDR1 MNHNS, CDR2 SASEGT. The CDR3 has 13 amino acids. In DNA form, the CDR3 reads TGTGCCAGCAGATCCGGGGCAGGGTACGAGCAGTACTTC. Translated: CASRSGAGYEQYF.

Concerning this clonotype: One end of the junction is discordant with germline, which a read error may explain. J is TRBJ2-5 and V is TRBV27; the D gene could be TRBD1 or TRBD2 (6 bases each). Germline assignment: CDR1 MNHEY and CDR2 SMNVEV (reference sequence). This CDR3 is built from 15 residues. The CDR3 nucleotides are TGTGCCGCGGGGAACGGGGGCGGTGACCAAGAGATCCAGTACTTC. It is translated as CAAGNGGGDQEIQYF.

Points on this clonotype: Compared with germline, one end of the junction differs, possibly owing to a read error. The chain uses TRBV6-1 and TRBJ2-5, with TRBD2 matching over 7 bases. This CDR3 contains 14 residues. In germline, CDR1 is MNHNS, CDR2 SASEGT. The CDR3 DNA is TGTGCGGGCAGCGGGGCACGAGACGAAGAGACCCAGTATTTC. Translating it yields CAGSGARDEETQYF.

The chain links TRBV6-1 to TRBJ2-1; TRBD2 might be the D (5 bases). The CDR3 has 15 residues. Germline CDR1 and CDR2: MNHNS and SASEGT. Trimming removed 6 bases from V and 0 bases from J, with 12 bases in between. The CDR3 DNA sequence: TGTGCCAGCAGGCGGGCGGTTGTCTCCTACAATGAGCAGTTCTTC. Translated, it gives CASRRAVVSYNEQFF.

The gene calls are TRBV6-1 and TRBJ2-1; 7 bases match TRBD2. From germline, CDR1 is MNHNS and CDR2 SASEGT. The CDR3 has 15 residues. V lost 8 bases and J lost 4; bases outside the gene matches: 11. The DNA of the CDR3 is TGTGCCAGCCGTAAAGCGGGATTTGGGTACAATGAGCAGTTCTTC. Its translation is CASRKAGFGYNEQFF.

This clonotype qualifies as medium-sized. The chain couples TRBV6-1 to TRBJ2-2; D tentatively reads TRBD1 or TRBD2 (6 bases each). The CDR3 is made up of 15 amino acids. CDR1 and CDR2 from the germline V gene are MNHNS and SASEGT. Trimming left V 4 bases short and J 6 bases short, with 15 bases between. The CDR3 is CASSGGWGAAGELFF. The CDR3 nucleotides read TGTGCCAGCAGTGGCGGATGGGGGGCCGCCGGGGAGCTGTTTTTT.

The chain recombines TRBV25-1 with TRBJ2-5; D tentatively fits TRBD1 or TRBD2 (6 bases each). This CDR3 has 15 residues. V dropped 3 bases and J dropped 4 bases, with 15 bases sitting between them. CDR1 and CDR2 (germline): MGHDK, SYGVNS. This chain's CDR3 is CASSDPRGAGETQYF. CDR3 coding DNA: TGTGCCAGCAGTGATCCTAGGGGGGCCGGAGAGACCCAGTACTTC.

V gene TRBV27 combines with J gene TRBJ1-1; D unclear. The V end lost 6 bases, the J end lost 3 bases, and 14 bases lay between the germline ends. The CDR3 totals 14 residues. Germline V gene sequence: CDR1 MNHEY, CDR2 SMNVEV (reference sequence). CDR3 nucleotides: TGTGCCAGCAGCCTCCTCGGGGATGACACTGAAGCTTTCTTT. Its protein is CASSLLGDDTEAFF.

In regard to this clonotype: The CDR3 carries no conserved terminal phenylalanine or tryptophan, so it likely arises from a read error. The DNA is left out, because the CDR3 cannot be placed on it with certainty; the CDR3 is given as TCRdb lists it. The chain has TRBV15 and TRBJ2-3; TRBD1 is the table's D call, not checked against the DNA. Germline CDR1 is LNHNV and CDR2 is YYDKDF (reference sequence). With termini counted, the CDR3 has 20 amino acids. The CDR3 here is CATMPRLIFVFLVETGFPHV.

Points on this clonotype: A junction end diverges from the germline sequence, so it may reflect a read error. This chain connects TRBV6-5 to TRBJ2-2; D may correspond to TRBD1 or TRBD2 (5 bases each). This CDR3 has 14 residues. Looked up from germline, CDR1 is MNHEY and CDR2 is SVGAGI. The CDR3 here is CASSYTGPTGALFF. The CDR3 DNA is TGTGCCAGCAGCTATACCGGGCCCACCGGGGCGCTGTTTTTT.

The chain links TRBV10-1 to TRBJ2-3; 7 bases are a match to TRBD2. Trimming cost V 5 bases and J 5 bases; bases outside gene matches: 13. The CDR3 covers 16 residues. Germline values: CDR1 WNHNN, CDR2 SYGVQD (reference sequence). CDR3 loop: CASSPNTREARDTQYF. As DNA, the CDR3 is TGCGCCAGCAGTCCTAATACCCGGGAGGCCAGAGATACGCAGTATTTT.

The rearrangement uses TRBV6-5 and TRBJ2-5; TRBD1 matches 7 bases. Judging by the DNA end, TRBJ2-7 fits better; the J call may be wrong. In germline, CDR1 is MNHEY, CDR2 SVGAGI. The CDR3 has 15 residues. Here the CDR3 reads CASSFQPRTGSEQYF. CDR3 nucleotides: TGTGCCAGCAGTTTCCAACCCCGGACAGGTTCCGAGCAGTACTTC.

V and J are TRBV27 and TRBJ2-4; D may correspond to TRBD1 or TRBD2 (6 bases each). CDR1 and CDR2 from the germline V gene are MNHEY and SMNVEV (reference sequence). Trimming took 9 bases from V and 13 from J, leaving 28 bases between them. The CDR3 sequence is 15 residues long. For the CDR3, the DNA is TGTGCCAGGGGCCACGGGGGCGGGGACGGAAACACCCAGTACTTC. This translates into CARGHGGGDGNTQYF.

By its share, this clonotype is hyperexpanded. CDR3 residues: CASSVQTGASYGYTF. DNA for the CDR3: TGTGCCAGCAGTGTCCAGACAGGGGCCTCCTATGGCTACACCTTC. J is TRBJ1-2 and V is TRBV6-1; 8 bases agree with TRBD1. CDR1 is MNHNS and CDR2 is SASEGT in the germline V gene. Trimming cost V 4 bases and J 4 bases; bases outside gene matches: 8. The CDR3 extends over 15 amino acids.

Comment on this clonotype: Its ends do not fully match the called genes, so a read error is possible. CDR3 nucleotides: TGTGCCAGCAGGTGGCTGGGAGCCAAAAACACTCAGTATTTC. This encodes CASRWLGAKNTQYF. V usage is TRBV6-1 and J usage is TRBJ2-4; D may be TRBD2 (5 bases). The CDR3 is 14 amino acids. Germline values: CDR1 MNHNS, CDR2 SASEGT.

This clonotype came up many times. The chain joins TRBV6-6 to TRBJ1-1; perhaps TRBD1 as D (5 bases). V lost 2 bases to trimming and J lost 5 bases, with 12 bases between them. The V gene's germline CDR1 is MNHNY and CDR2 SVGAGI (reference sequence). There are 14 residues in the CDR3. The DNA for the CDR3 is TGTGCCAGCAGTTACCGGCGCCCAGGGACTGAAGCTTTCTTT. Protein: CASSYRRPGTEAFF.

The chain joins TRBV6-4 to TRBJ1-5, with D maybe TRBD1 (5 bases). V gave up 3 bases and J gave up 8 bases, with 23 bases separating them. The CDR3 totals 17 residues. Germline values: CDR1 MRHNA, CDR2 SNTAGT. As DNA, the CDR3 is TGTGCCAGCAGTGAGCCACTTCGGTGGGAGAGGGGCAAGCCCCAGCATTTT. Residues: CASSEPLRWERGKPQHF.

The rearrangement uses TRBV27 and TRBJ2-1; D call uncertain. Matching the DNA end better, TRBJ2-7 makes the J call doubtful. The CDR3 sequence is 15 residues long. Germline V CDR1 and CDR2: MNHEY, SMNVEV (reference sequence). Written as DNA, the CDR3 is TGTGCCAGCAGTTTACGTCCGGGTGTAGAGTACGAGCAGTACTTC. As protein: CASSLRPGVEYEQYF.

The table lists this clonotype with a few counts. The CDR3 reads CASTWEYYNEQFF. CDR3 coding DNA: TGTGCCAGCACTTGGGAGTATTACAATGAGCAGTTCTTC. The rearrangement uses TRBV6-5 and TRBJ2-1; a possible D gene is TRBD2 (5 bases). CDR1 MNHEY and CDR2 SVGAGI come from the germline V gene. The CDR3 contains 13 residues. V was pared by 7 bases and J by 4 bases, with 11 bases between.

This chain uses TRBV6-5 with TRBJ2-3; D might be TRBD2 (6 bases). V dropped 4 bases and J dropped 0 bases, with 11 bases sitting between them. Germline CDR1 is MNHEY and CDR2 is SVGAGI. CDR3 size: 15 residues. CDR3 coding DNA: TGTGCCAGCAGTTTCCTTAGCGGTAGCACAGATACGCAGTATTTT. This encodes CASSFLSGSTDTQYF.

A note on this clonotype: The junction departs from the called germline gene at one end, perhaps through a read error. The chain joins TRBV6-1 to TRBJ2-3; tentative D call: TRBD2 (6 bases). The CDR3 runs to 16 residues. Per germline, CDR1 MNHNS and CDR2 SASEGT. CDR3 bases: TGTGCCAGCAGGGTCTCTGGGGGGAGTGACAAAGAGACGCAGTACTTT. This encodes CASRVSGGSDKETQYF.

The genes are TRBV6-1 and TRBJ2-1, with 10 positions matching TRBD2. CDR3 size: 17 residues. CDR1 is MNHNS, CDR2 SASEGT, per germline. Germline trimming cut 6 bases from V and 0 bases from J; bases unmatched to any gene: 8. Written as DNA, the CDR3 is TGTGCCAGCAGCCGGACTAGCGGTGGAAGCTCCTACAATGAGCAGTTCTTC. Encoded protein: CASSRTSGGSSYNEQFF.

Concerning this clonotype itself: The junction shows a germline mismatch at one end, possibly a read error. The rearrangement links TRBV27 to TRBJ2-5; D could derive from TRBD1 or TRBD2 (6 bases each). Germline loops: CDR1 MNHEY, CDR2 SMNVEV (reference sequence). The CDR3 spans 15 residues. The CDR3 is CAAGHGGGDQEIQYF. The CDR3 bases are TGTGCCGCGGGCCACGGGGGCGGGGACCAAGAGATCCAGTACTTC.

A note on this clonotype: One end of the junction does not line up with germline, which may come from a read error. This chain joins TRBV6-2 or TRBV6-3 and TRBJ2-6; D might be TRBD1 or TRBD2, each matching 5 bases. From germline, CDR1 is MNHEY and CDR2 SVGEGT. The CDR3 consists of 18 residues. The CDR3, as DNA: TGTGCCAGCAGTTACTCCACATTGGGGACGTGTGGCAAAGATATTCAGTACTTT. This sequence encodes CASSYSTLGTCGKDIQYF.

This clonotype is labeled as large. The chain has TRBV6-5 and TRBJ2-1; D perhaps matches TRBD1 (5 bases). TRBJ2-7 explains the end of the DNA better; the J call may be wrong. The CDR3 has 16 residues. Per the germline V gene, CDR1 is MNHEY and CDR2 is SVGAGI. The CDR3 DNA follows: TGTGCCAGCAGTTACTCTTTGGGCGACAGCTCCTACGAGCAGTACTTC. It is translated as CASSYSLGDSSYEQYF.

Concerning this clonotype: Its ends do not fully match the called genes, so a read error is possible. The chain recombines TRBV27 with TRBJ2-3; 8 nucleotides align to TRBD2. The CDR3 consists of 16 residues. Germline V CDR1 and CDR2: MNHEY, SMNVEV (reference sequence). The CDR3 DNA is TGTGCCAGCAGTTCCCGGGGAGCGGGAGCGAAAGATATGCAGTATTTC. Its translation: CASSSRGAGAKDMQYF.

Points on this clonotype: It is likely a read error, because the conserved phenylalanine at the end of the CDR3 is missing. The chain couples TRBV6-5 to TRBJ2-5; D might be TRBD1 (6 bases). Gene TRBJ2-7 matches the end of the DNA better, so the J call may be wrong. Per germline, CDR1 MNHEY and CDR2 SVGAGI. This CDR3 is built from 15 residues. The CDR3 sequence: CASSYGVGHGYEQYS. The CDR3 DNA sequence: TGTGCCAGCAGTTACGGTGTGGGACACGGCTACGAGCAGTACTCC.

This clonotype was seen once. This chain uses TRBV27 with TRBJ2-5, with D maybe TRBD1 (6 bases). Deletions cut 3 bases from V and 0 bases from J, with 11 bases between. Germline values: CDR1 MNHEY, CDR2 SMNVEV (reference sequence). This CDR3 comprises 15 residues. The CDR3 DNA follows: TGTGCCAGCAGTTTTGGGCAGGGGTACCAAGAGACCCAGTACTTC. Amino acids: CASSFGQGYQETQYF.

The rearrangement uses TRBV27 and TRBJ2-4, with D possibly called TRBD1 or TRBD2 (6 bases each). With 11 bases removed from V and 13 bases from J, the gap between germline ends came to 30 bases. Per germline, CDR1 MNHEY and CDR2 SMNVEV (reference sequence). The CDR3 covers 15 residues. DNA for the CDR3: TGTGCCGGGGGCAACGGGGGCGGTGACGGAAACACCCAGTACTTC. Its translation: CAGGNGGGDGNTQYF.

CDR3 in DNA: TGCAGCGTTGTCCGGACTAGCGGGAGGTACATTCAGTACTTC. It specifies CSVVRTSGRYIQYF. The chain has TRBV29-1 and TRBJ2-4; 14 bases map to TRBD2. The CDR3 has 14 amino acids. Per germline, CDR1 SQVTM and CDR2 ANQGSEA. V shed 4 bases and J 8 bases; nucleotides not matched to a gene: 4.

The chain is built from TRBV6-1 and TRBJ2-2; D is possibly TRBD1 (6 bases). The CDR3 runs 15 residues. V gave up 6 bases and J gave up 16 bases, with 27 bases separating them. Germline V gene data show CDR1 as MNHNS and CDR2 as SASEGT. CDR3 nucleotides: TGTGCCAGCAGACCGACAGGTGGTACTTCCGGTAAGCAGTTTTTT. This encodes CASRPTGGTSGKQFF.